This TCR beta chain was sequenced for a study of blood T cell repertoires in COVID-19. At the level of the study: PBMCs, B-cell-depleted T cells, or T cells provided the cDNA or gDNA that made up the material.

Per the study methods: Researchers report that nucleated cell counts were estimated from reference gene primer amplification. The data were produced by immunoSEQ multiplex PCR, yet TCRdb's version contains in-frame clones alone and is incomplete. V and J calls and clone size are given by that table; D and trimming were obtained from the DNA. This sample carries roughly 40,000 clones, over 75% of them seen once, and the ten largest clones take 9%. The CDR3 length is 13 residues. Trimming stripped 8 bases from V and 9 bases from J, with 17 bases between. CDR1 and CDR2 from the germline V gene are MNHEY and SVGAGI.

V usage is TRBV6-5 and J usage is TRBJ1-5; unclear D gene. Sequencing used peripheral blood. This TCR was recovered from a man aged 25 to 40 with active or convalescent COVID-19. CDR3: CASGFNGGRPQHF. The CDR3 DNA reads TGTGCCAGCGGATTCAATGGAGGTAGGCCCCAGCATTTT.